These 22 T cell receptor beta chains share one sample of origin, sequenced in a study of T cell responses to AZD1222 COVID-19 vaccine. The repertoire was sequenced with immunoSEQ multiplex PCR; TCRdb's copy has only in-frame clones and lacks some. The sample yields 100,000 to 150,000 clones, about 88% seen once. The sample consisted of peripheral blood, taken on day 0 of AZD1222 vaccination. These receptor sequences come from an adult in good health.

The chain is built from TRBV10-2 and TRBJ2-7; unclear D gene. V dropped 7 bases and J dropped 4 bases, with 14 bases sitting between them. This CDR3 is built from 13 residues. Germline V lookup: CDR1 WSHSY, CDR2 SAAADI. The CDR3 is CASTTFRGYEQYF. Written as DNA, the CDR3 is TGCGCCAGCACGACTTTCCGTGGGTACGAGCAGTACTTC.

This chain connects TRBV5-6 to TRBJ1-1; D gene unclear. V was pared by 0 bases and J by 3 bases, with 6 bases between. The CDR3 consists of 13 residues. The germline V gene has CDR1 SGHDT and CDR2 YYEEEE. The CDR3 DNA sequence: TGTGCCAGCAGCTTGGTAACTTACACTGAAGCTTTCTTT. Its protein is CASSLVTYTEAFF.

This sequence joins TRBV24-1 and TRBJ2-1; a weak D match, TRBD2 (7 bases). This CDR3 spans 16 amino acids. The germline V and J ends were trimmed by 0 bases and 7 bases, with 15 bases remaining between them. CDR1 is KGHDR and CDR2 is SFDVKD in the germline V gene. In DNA form, the CDR3 reads TGTGCCACCAGTGATTTGGGGGGGGCGCTTGGGAATGAGCAGTTCTTC. This encodes CATSDLGGALGNEQFF.

This chain links TRBV10-3 with TRBJ1-2; 9 positions agree with TRBD1. The CDR3 has 17 residues. CDR1 is ENHRY, CDR2 SYGVKD, per germline. V lost 5 bases, J lost 2 bases, and 12 bases stayed unmatched. CDR3 loop: CAISPAGQGSQNYGYTF. The CDR3 DNA reads TGTGCCATCAGTCCCGCGGGACAGGGCTCCCAGAACTATGGCTACACCTTC.

The CDR3 is CASSISMGLAVYEQYF. Written as DNA, the CDR3 is TGCGCCAGCAGCATCTCCATGGGACTAGCGGTCTACGAGCAGTACTTC. The chain uses TRBV5-1 and TRBJ2-7, with TRBD2 matching over 11 bases. CDR1 is SGHRS, CDR2 YFSETQ, per germline. The CDR3 runs 16 residues. Losses at the gene ends were 4 bases for V and 3 bases for J; bases not matched to a gene: 9.

The chain recombines TRBV10-2 with TRBJ2-2; 9 positions match TRBD2. With 6 bases clipped from V and 7 bases from J, the junction kept 6 bases outside the gene matches. The CDR3 is 14 residues long. Germline V lookup: CDR1 WSHSY, CDR2 SAAADI. This CDR3 reads CASRISGGNGELFF. The CDR3, as DNA: TGCGCCAGCAGAATTAGCGGGGGTAACGGGGAGCTGTTTTTT.

The chain is built from TRBV28 and TRBJ1-2, with 10 bases fitting TRBD1. Germline V lookup: CDR1 MDHEN, CDR2 SYDVKM. The CDR3 runs 15 residues. V lost 4 bases and J lost 4; bases outside the gene matches: 6. The CDR3 DNA follows: TGTGCCAGCAGTTCCGGGGACAGGGGCGGCTATGGCTACACCTTC. This codes for CASSSGDRGGYGYTF.

This rearrangement joins TRBV11-2 to TRBJ1-1; 7 positions agree with TRBD1. V shed 5 bases, J shed 0 bases, and the junction held 9 bases outside the gene matches. Germline CDR1 and CDR2: SGHAT and FQNNGV. The length of the CDR3 is 16 residues. This CDR3 reads CASSGNIGTVNTEAFF. CDR3 DNA sequence: TGTGCCAGCAGCGGAAATATCGGGACAGTGAACACTGAAGCTTTCTTT. Variable domain in full (rest from reference TRBV11-2 and TRBJ1-1): EAGVAQSPRYKIIEKRQSVAFWCNPISGHATLYWYQQILGQGPKLLIQFQNNGVVDDSQLPKDRFSAERLKGVDSTLKIQPAKLEDSAVYLCASSGNIGTVNTEAFFGQGTRLTVV.

The gene calls are TRBV5-3 and TRBJ1-5; 10 positions agree with TRBD1. TRBV5-3 is given ORF status, its function remaining uncertain. This CDR3 comprises 18 residues. Losses at the gene ends were 4 bases for V and 1 base for J; bases not matched to a gene: 11. The CDR3 sequence: CARSNRDRGELSNQPQHF. The CDR3 DNA is TGTGCCAGAAGCAACCGGGACAGGGGCGAGTTAAGCAATCAGCCCCAGCATTTT.

The rearrangement uses TRBV5-1 and TRBJ1-4, with D possibly being TRBD1 (5 bases). CDR3 size: 13 residues. Germline-derived CDR1 and CDR2 are SGHRS and YFSETQ. Between the trimmed V and J ends, which lost 0 bases and 8 bases, there was a span of 8 bases. This CDR3 is CASSLVGTEKLFF. In nucleotides, the CDR3 is TGCGCCAGCAGCTTGGTGGGGACCGAAAAACTGTTTTTT.

The J gene is TRBJ1-1, the V gene TRBV15; the D gene is possibly TRBD1 (5 bases). This CDR3 is built from 17 residues. V lost 3 bases to trimming and J lost 5 bases, with 22 bases between them. The V gene's germline CDR1 is LNHNV and CDR2 YYDKDF (reference sequence). The CDR3 spells CATSRYTRAGPRTEAFF. For the CDR3, the DNA is TGTGCCACCAGCAGGTATACGAGAGCGGGACCGAGGACTGAAGCTTTCTTT.

The J gene is TRBJ2-1, the V gene TRBV10-3; 11 positions agree with TRBD1. The CDR3 loop spans 13 amino acids. With 7 bases clipped from V and 6 bases from J, the junction kept 2 bases outside the gene matches. Germline V gene lookup returns CDR1 ENHRY and CDR2 SYGVKD. The CDR3 is CAIKGTGGNEQFF. Here the CDR3 DNA reads TGTGCCATCAAAGGGACAGGGGGCAATGAGCAGTTCTTC.

The V gene is TRBV6-5, the J gene TRBJ2-1; D is unclear. Germline V gene data show CDR1 as MNHEY and CDR2 as SVGAGI. The CDR3 runs 12 residues. Trimming cost V 6 bases and J 3 bases, with 6 bases left between them. CDR3 protein: CASRNDYNEQFF. The CDR3 region has the DNA TGTGCCAGCAGAAACGACTACAATGAGCAGTTCTTC.

The genes are TRBV3-1 (or the pseudogene TRBV3-2) and TRBJ2-7; 9 nucleotides agree with TRBD2. Trimming cost V 4 bases and J 2 bases; bases outside gene matches: 6. Germline CDR1 is LGHDT and CDR2 is YNNKEL (reference sequence). The CDR3 runs to 15 residues. CDR3 residues: CASSPIAGDTYEQYF. CDR3 coding DNA: TGTGCCAGCAGCCCCATAGCGGGGGACACCTACGAGCAGTACTTC.

This sequence joins TRBV4-2 and TRBJ2-7, with D unclear. Germline V gives CDR1 LGHNA, CDR2 YNFKEQ. Trimming removed 0 bases at V and 1 base at J, with 7 bases between. The CDR3 consists of 14 residues. The CDR3 DNA reads as TGTGCCAGCAGCCAAGAGGGGAATTCCTACGAGCAGTACTTC. Amino acids: CASSQEGNSYEQYF.

The chain links TRBV7-9 to TRBJ1-5; TRBD1 is a possible D gene (6 bases). Trimming shortened V by 4 bases and J by 4 bases, and 8 bases separated the two germline ends. The CDR3 sequence is 13 residues long. Per the germline V gene, CDR1 is SEHNR and CDR2 is FQNEAQ (reference sequence). The CDR3 sequence is CASSSTGNQPQHF. For the CDR3, the DNA is TGTGCCAGCAGCTCCACAGGGAATCAGCCCCAGCATTTT.

This chain links TRBV21-1 with TRBJ2-7; TRBD2 is the table's D call and was not checked against the DNA. TRBV21-1 is a known pseudogene. This CDR3 region has 14 residues. The CDR3 sequence: CASSKNPVAYEQYF. The CDR3 region has the DNA TGTGCCAGCAGCAAAAACCCGGTAGCCTACGAGCAGTACTTC.

V and J are TRBV7-3 and TRBJ2-1; 8 bases map to TRBD2. Germline V CDR1 and CDR2: SGHTA, FQGTGA. Losses at the gene ends were 4 bases for V and 10 bases for J; bases not matched to a gene: 12. The CDR3 covers 15 residues. The chain's CDR3 is CASSSPASGPGEQFF. The CDR3 bases are TGTGCCAGCAGCTCCCCGGCTAGCGGGCCTGGCGAGCAGTTCTTC.

For the CDR3, the DNA is TGTGCCAGCGCGACAGGGGGCGTCGAGCAGTACTTC. It yields the protein CASATGGVEQYF. This chain links TRBV28 with TRBJ2-7; 10 nucleotides agree with TRBD1. Unmatched junction bases numbered 4, after V lost 8 bases and J lost 6 bases. The CDR3 contains 12 residues. The germline V gene has CDR1 MDHEN and CDR2 SYDVKM.

The rearrangement joins TRBV11-3 to TRBJ2-5, with D tentatively TRBD1 (6 bases). The V end was cut by 4 bases, the J end by 4 bases, with 16 bases between. This CDR3 is 15 amino acids long. Germline assignment: CDR1 SGHNT and CDR2 YENEEA. As DNA, the CDR3 is TGTGCCAGCAGCTACAGGGCAGTACCCCCAGAGACCCAGTACTTC. Its protein is CASSYRAVPPETQYF.

The genes are TRBV5-6 and TRBJ1-6, with TRBD1 matching over 9 bases. Germline V gene lookup returns CDR1 SGHDT and CDR2 YYEEEE. The CDR3 length is 17 residues. With V trimmed by 2 bases and J by 9 bases, 12 bases remained unmatched. CDR3 in amino acids: CASSFSGQGILGSPLHF. For the CDR3, the DNA is TGTGCCAGCAGCTTTTCAGGACAGGGGATTTTAGGTTCACCCCTCCACTTT.

This chain links TRBV3-1 (or the pseudogene TRBV3-2) with TRBJ2-7, with 7 bases matching TRBD2. CDR3 length equals 15 residues. Germline V gene sequence: CDR1 LGHDT, CDR2 YNNKEL (reference sequence). Unmatched junction bases numbered 7, after V lost 2 bases and J lost 3 bases. CDR3 protein: CASSQPKGGSYEQYF. In DNA form, the CDR3 reads TGTGCCAGCAGCCAACCTAAAGGCGGGAGCTACGAGCAGTACTTC.